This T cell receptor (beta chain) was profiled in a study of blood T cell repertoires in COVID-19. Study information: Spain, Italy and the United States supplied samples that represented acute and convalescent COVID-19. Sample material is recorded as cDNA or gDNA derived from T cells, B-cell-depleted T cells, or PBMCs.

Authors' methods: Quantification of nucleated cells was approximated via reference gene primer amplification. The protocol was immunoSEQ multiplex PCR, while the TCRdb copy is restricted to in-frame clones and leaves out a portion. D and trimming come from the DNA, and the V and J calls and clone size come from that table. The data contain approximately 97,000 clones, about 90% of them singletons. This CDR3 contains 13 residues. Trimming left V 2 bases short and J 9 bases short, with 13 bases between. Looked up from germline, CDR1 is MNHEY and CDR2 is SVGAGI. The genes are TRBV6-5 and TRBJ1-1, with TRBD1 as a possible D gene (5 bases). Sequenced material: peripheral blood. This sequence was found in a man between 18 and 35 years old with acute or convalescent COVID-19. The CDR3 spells CASSYGGSEKAFF. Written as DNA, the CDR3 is TGTGCCAGCAGTTACGGGGGGTCAGAAAAAGCTTTCTTT.